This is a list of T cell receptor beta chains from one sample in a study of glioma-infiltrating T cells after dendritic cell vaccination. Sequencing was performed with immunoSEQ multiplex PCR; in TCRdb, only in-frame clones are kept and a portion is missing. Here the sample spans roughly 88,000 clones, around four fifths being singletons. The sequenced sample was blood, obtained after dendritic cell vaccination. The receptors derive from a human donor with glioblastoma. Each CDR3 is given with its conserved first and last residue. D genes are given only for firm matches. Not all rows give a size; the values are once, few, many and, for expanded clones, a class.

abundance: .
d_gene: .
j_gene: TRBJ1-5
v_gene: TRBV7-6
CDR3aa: CASSPQGNQPQHF
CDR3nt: TGTGCCAGCAGCCCCCAGGGTAATCAGCCCCAGCATTTT

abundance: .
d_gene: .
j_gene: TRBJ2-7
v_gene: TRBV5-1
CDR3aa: CASSLSGDSYEQYF
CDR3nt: TGCGCCAGCAGCTTGTCAGGGGACTCCTACGAGCAGTACTTC

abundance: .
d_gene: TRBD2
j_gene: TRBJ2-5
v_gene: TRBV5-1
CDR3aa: CASSLALAGGQETQYF
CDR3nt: TGCGCCAGCAGCTTGGCATTAGCGGGGGGGCAAGAGACCCAGTACTTC

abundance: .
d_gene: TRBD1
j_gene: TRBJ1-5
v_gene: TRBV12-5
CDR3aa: CASGNRTGGPLYSNQPQHF
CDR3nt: TGTGCTAGTGGTAACCGGACAGGGGGGCCCCTCTATAGCAATCAGCCCCAGCATTTT

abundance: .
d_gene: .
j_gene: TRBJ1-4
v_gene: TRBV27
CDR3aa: CASRLRSRADEKLFF
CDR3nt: TGTGCCAGCAGGCTCCGGAGCAGGGCAGATGAAAAACTGTTTTTT

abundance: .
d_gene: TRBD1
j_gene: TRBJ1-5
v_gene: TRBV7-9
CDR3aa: CASSYGTGPNQPQHF
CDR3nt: TGTGCCAGCAGCTATGGGACAGGCCCCAATCAGCCCCAGCATTTT

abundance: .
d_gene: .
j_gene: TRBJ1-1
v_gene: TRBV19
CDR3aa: CASSPTGENTEAFF
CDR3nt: TGTGCCAGTAGTCCGACAGGAGAGAACACTGAAGCTTTCTTT

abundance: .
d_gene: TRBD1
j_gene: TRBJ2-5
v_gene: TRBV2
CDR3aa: CASSAGTARQETQYF
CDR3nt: TGTGCCAGCAGCGCCGGGACAGCGCGTCAAGAGACCCAGTACTTC

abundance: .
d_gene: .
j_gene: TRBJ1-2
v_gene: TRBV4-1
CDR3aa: CASSQAGAGVYGYTF
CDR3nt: TGCGCCAGCAGCCAGGCGGGGGCAGGTGTCTATGGCTACACCTTC

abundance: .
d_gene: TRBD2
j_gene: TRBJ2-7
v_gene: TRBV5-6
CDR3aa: CASSPSSGDTYEQYF
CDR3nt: TGTGCCAGCAGCCCTTCTAGCGGGGATACCTACGAGCAGTACTTC

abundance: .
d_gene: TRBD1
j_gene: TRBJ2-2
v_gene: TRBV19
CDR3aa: CASDREINTGELFF
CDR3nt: TGTGCCAGCGACAGGGAGATTAACACCGGGGAGCTGTTTTTT

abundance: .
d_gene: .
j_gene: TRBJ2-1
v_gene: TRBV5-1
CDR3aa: CASSPGGVAGINEQFF
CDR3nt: TGCGCCAGCAGCCCAGGGGGGGTAGCGGGAATCAATGAGCAGTTCTTC

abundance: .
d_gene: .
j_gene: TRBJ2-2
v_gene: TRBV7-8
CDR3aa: CASSSRGGYTGELFF
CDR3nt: TGTGCCAGCAGCTCACGGGGTGGTTATACCGGGGAGCTGTTTTTT

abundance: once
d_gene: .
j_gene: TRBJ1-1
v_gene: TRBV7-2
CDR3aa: CASSLVATGNTEAFF
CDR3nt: TGTGCCAGCAGCTTAGTTGCGACAGGAAACACTGAAGCTTTCTTT

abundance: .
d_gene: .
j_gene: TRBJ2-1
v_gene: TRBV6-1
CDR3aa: CASTRGDNEQFF
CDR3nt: TGTGCCAGCACCAGGGGGGACAATGAGCAGTTCTTC

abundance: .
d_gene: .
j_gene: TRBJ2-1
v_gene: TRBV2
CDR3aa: CASSVNSYNEQFF
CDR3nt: TGTGCCAGCAGTGTAAACTCCTACAATGAGCAGTTCTTC

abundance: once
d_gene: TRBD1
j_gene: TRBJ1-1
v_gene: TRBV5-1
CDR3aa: CASSLGGIDRGKGTEAFF
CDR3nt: TGCGCCAGCAGCTTGGGGGGTATAGACAGGGGCAAAGGCACTGAAGCTTTCTTT

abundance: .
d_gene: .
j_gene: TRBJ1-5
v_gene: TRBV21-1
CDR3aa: CASSKVRAGVCSNQPQHF
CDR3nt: TGTGCCAGCAGCAAAGTTCGGGCAGGGGTATGCAGCAATCAGCCCCAGCATTTT

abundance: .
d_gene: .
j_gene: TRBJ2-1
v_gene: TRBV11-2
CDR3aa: CASSIDRSPYNEQFF
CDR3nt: TGTGCCAGCAGCATAGACCGAAGCCCCTACAATGAGCAGTTCTTC

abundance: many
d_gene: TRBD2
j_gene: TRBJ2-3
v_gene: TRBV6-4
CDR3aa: CASSDSSGGTDTQYF
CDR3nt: TGTGCCAGCAGTGACTCTAGCGGGGGCACAGATACGCAGTATTTT

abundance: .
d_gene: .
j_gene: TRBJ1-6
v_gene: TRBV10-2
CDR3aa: CASSSAPRGYNSPLHF
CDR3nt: TGCGCCAGCAGCTCCGCGCCCAGGGGATATAATTCACCCCTCCACTTT

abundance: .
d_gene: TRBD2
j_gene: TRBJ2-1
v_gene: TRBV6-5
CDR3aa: CASSQTSGSYNEQFF
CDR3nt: TGTGCCAGCAGTCAAACTAGCGGGTCCTACAATGAGCAGTTCTTC

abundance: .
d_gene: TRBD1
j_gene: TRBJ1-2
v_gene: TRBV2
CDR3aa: CASSGPEGQGGGYTF
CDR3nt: TGTGCCAGCAGCGGGCCCGAGGGACAGGGGGGCGGCTACACCTTC

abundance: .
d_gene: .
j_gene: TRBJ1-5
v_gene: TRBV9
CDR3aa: CASSVSPELNQPQHF
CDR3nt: TGTGCCAGCAGCGTAAGCCCGGAGCTAAATCAGCCCCAGCATTTT

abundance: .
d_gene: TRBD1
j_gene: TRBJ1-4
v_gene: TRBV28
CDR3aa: CASSENRGTNEKLFF
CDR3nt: TGTGCCAGCAGTGAGAACAGGGGGACTAATGAAAAACTGTTTTTT

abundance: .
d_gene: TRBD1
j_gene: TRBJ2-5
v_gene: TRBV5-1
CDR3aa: CASSSPGTVETQYF
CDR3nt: TGCGCCAGCAGCTCCCCCGGGACAGTGGAGACCCAGTACTTC

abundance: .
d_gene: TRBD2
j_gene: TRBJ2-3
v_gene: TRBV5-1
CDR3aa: CASGQGASGAIDTQYF
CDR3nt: TGCGCCAGCGGACAAGGGGCTAGCGGGGCCATAGATACGCAGTATTTT

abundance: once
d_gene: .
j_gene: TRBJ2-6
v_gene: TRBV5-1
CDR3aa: CASSPTSTGANVLTF
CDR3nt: TGCGCCAGCAGCCCTACGTCGACTGGGGCCAACGTCCTGACTTTC

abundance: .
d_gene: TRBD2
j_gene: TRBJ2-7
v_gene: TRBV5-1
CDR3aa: CASRVVGLEYAEQYF
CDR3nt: TGCGCCAGCAGAGTAGTGGGACTAGAGTATGCCGAGCAGTACTTC

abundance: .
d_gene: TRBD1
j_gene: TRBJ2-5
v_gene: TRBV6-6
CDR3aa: CASRSWGQGAEETQYF
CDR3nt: TGTGCCAGCAGAAGCTGGGGACAGGGGGCCGAAGAGACCCAGTACTTC

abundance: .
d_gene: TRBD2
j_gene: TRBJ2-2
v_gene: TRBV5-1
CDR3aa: CASSQGGLDRSGELFF
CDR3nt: TGCGCCAGCAGCCAAGGGGGACTAGATCGGTCCGGGGAGCTGTTTTTT